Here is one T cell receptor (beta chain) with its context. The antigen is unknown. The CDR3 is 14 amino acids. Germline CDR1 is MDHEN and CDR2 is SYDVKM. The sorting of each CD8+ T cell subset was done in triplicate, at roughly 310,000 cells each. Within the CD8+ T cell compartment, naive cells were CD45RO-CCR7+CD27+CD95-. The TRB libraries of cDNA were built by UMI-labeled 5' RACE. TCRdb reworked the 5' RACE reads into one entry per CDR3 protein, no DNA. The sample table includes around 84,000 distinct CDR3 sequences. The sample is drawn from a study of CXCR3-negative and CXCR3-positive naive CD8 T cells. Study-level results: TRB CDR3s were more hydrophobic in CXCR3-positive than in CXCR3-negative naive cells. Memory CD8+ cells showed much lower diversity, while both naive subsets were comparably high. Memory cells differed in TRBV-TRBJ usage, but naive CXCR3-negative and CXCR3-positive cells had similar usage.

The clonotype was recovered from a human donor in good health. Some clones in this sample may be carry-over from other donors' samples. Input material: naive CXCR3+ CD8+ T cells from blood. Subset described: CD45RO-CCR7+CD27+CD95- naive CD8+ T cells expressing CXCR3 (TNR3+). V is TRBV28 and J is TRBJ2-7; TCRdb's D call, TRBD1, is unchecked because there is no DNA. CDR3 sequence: CASSLDRGLYEQYF.